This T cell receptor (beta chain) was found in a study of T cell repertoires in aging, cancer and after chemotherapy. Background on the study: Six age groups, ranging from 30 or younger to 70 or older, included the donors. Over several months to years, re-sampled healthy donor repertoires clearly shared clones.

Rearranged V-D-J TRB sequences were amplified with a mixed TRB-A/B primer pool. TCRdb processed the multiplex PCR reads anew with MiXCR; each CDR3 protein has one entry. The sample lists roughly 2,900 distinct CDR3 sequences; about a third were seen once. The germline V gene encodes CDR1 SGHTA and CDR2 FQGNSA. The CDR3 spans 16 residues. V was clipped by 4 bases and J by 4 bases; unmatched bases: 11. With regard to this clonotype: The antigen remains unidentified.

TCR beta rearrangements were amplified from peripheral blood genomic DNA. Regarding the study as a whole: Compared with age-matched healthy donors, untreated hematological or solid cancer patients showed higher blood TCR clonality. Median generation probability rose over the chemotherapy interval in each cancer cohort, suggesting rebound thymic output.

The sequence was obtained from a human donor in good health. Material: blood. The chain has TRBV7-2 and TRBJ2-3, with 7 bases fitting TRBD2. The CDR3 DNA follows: TGTGCCAGCAGCTCCCCCCAAACTAGCGTGGCAGATACGCAGTATTTT. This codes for CASSSPQTSVADTQYF.